The subject of this entry is one T cell receptor (beta chain). Its recognized antigen is unknown. Per-base qualities were not stored, and no clone one base away is much larger. For sequencing of the TCRbeta CDR3 region, genomic DNA was extracted from the sorted cells. The immunoSEQ Assay was used for sequencing of TCRbeta CDR3 regions. TCRdb mirrors the immuneACCESS table, restricted to in-frame sequences. Some clones are absent from its copies; in checked studies, under half trace to an unresolved V gene, and the reason for the others is unknown. This sample has tens of thousands of clones in its table, and approximately 80% of those were observed once. The ten largest account for around 1.1% of the sample. The record originates from a study of OX40 agonist ivuxolimab in advanced cancers. At the level of the whole study: Ivuxolimab was a fully human IgG2 agonistic monoclonal antibody targeting the costimulatory receptor OX40 (CD134). Intravenous ivuxolimab was administered to patients every 2 weeks at six dose levels: 0.01, 0.1, 0.3, 1.5, 3 and 10 mg/kg. Peripheral TCRbeta sequencing aimed to test whether ivuxolimab altered TCR sequence diversity and caused clonal T-cell expansion. The monotherapy dose-escalation portion (N of about 50 patients) of the phase I ivuxolimab trial is reported in the paper. Of the approximately 50 dose-escalation patients, hepatocellular carcinoma was present in some 19, melanoma in around 15, renal cell carcinoma in 9 and head and neck cancer in 9. Partial responses occurred in three dose-escalation patients, of whom one had hepatocellular carcinoma and two had cutaneous melanoma. The dose-escalation cohort was around 83% male with a mean age of around 62 years, ranging from roughly 20 to 80. Patients were allowed to have had prior anti-PD-1, anti-PD-L1 or anti-CTLA-4 therapy, and less than 45% of the dose-escalation patients had previously received checkpoint inhibitors.

The germline V gene gives CDR1 as SGHRS and CDR2 as YFSETQ. The CDR3 runs 14 amino acids, cysteine and phenylalanine included. Only CDR3 DNA remains: 42 bases, in frame from the first base. V is pared back by 1 base and J by 5 bases, with 12 bases lying between the germline termini. Patients with autoimmune disease history or receiving systemic immunosuppression were excluded from the trial. Peripheral blood for TCR sequencing was collected from all dose cohorts at baseline, on cycle 4 day 1, and on cycle 7 day 1. Samples came from an open-label, multicenter, first-in-human phase I dose-escalation trial of ivuxolimab. Adults with locally advanced or metastatic head and neck squamous cell, hepatocellular, melanoma or renal cell carcinoma were enrolled in the trial. CD4+ and CD8+ T cells were sorted separately from peripheral blood before TCR sequencing. Summary of the overall study and its limitations: Low levels of normalized T-cell clonal expansion were also seen in some patients who did not respond. After ivuxolimab, more expanded clones were found on average in CD8+ T cells than in CD4+ T cells. At doses of 0.1 to 3.0 mg/kg, clonal expansion of both CD4+ and CD8+ blood T cells was observed from baseline to week 6. In partial responders in the 0.1-3.0 mg/kg groups, normalized peripheral clonal expansion was found to be among the lowest, especially among CD8+ T cells. Which antigens the clonally expanded peripheral T cells were specific for was not determined.

The clonotype was recovered from an adult with an advanced solid tumor such as melanoma, head and neck, liver or kidney cancer. The rearranged chain carries TRBV5-1 and TRBJ2-5; no D gene can be assigned with confidence. The source material was CD4+ or CD8+ T cells sorted from blood, sampled in a trial of the OX40 agonist ivuxolimab. The CDR3 has the sequence CASSLSGGRETQYF. The DNA is as follows: TGCGCCAGCAGCTTGTCGGGCGGACGGGAGACCCAGTACTTC.